This T cell receptor (beta chain) was identified during a study of cytomegalovirus exposure and HLA in healthy donors (dated by TCRdb to the late 2010s). With regard to the full study: An earlier analysis of about 560 of the donors reported over 250 Gb of sequence data and 95 million to 140 million unique TCR beta sequences obtained from about 200 million T cells. Rather than drawing on any new phenotypic data, the later analysis identified candidate immune exposures from TCR beta sequences and the way those sequences occurred across donors. The study was designed to test whether signatures of past pathogen exposure could be identified by cataloging public T cell receptors. Among the roughly 400 genotyped donors, under 90% belonged to the genetic ancestry cluster associated with self-reported Caucasian donors. An early release that covered fewer than 750 HLA-typed donors contained approximately 320 gigabases of sequencing data and tens of millions of unique TCR sequences. Typing coverage varied by locus: roughly 620-640 donors for A, B, C, DRB1 and DQB1; 522 for DQA1; more than 600 for DPA1; roughly 450 for DPB1. About five DR-DQ haplotypes were treated as single units for association and clustering because of strong linkage in the cohort. The study combined high-throughput TCR immunosequencing, statistical association of individual TCRs with disease status, and machine learning to predict cytomegalovirus infection status. Every repertoire in the discovery cohort had been generated on one and the same sequencing platform. To decide whether each TCR beta V gene segment behaved as functional or pseudogenic, an earlier analysis of over 500 of the donors relied on high-throughput TCR beta sequencing. Across some 400 genotyped donors of the cohort, an average of roughly 250,000 unique TCR beta nucleotide sequences per donor were sequenced, and about a sixth of those sequences were non-productive. Besides the first cohort of 666 subjects, a separate validation cohort made up of roughly 130 different subjects was used. A later genetic analysis used genome-wide SNP genotypes for about three fifths of the 666 donors, treating that subset as a discovery cohort. To study patterns of TCR occurrence, a later analysis re-analyzed previously published TCR beta repertoires from hundreds of donors and added high-resolution HLA genotyping. Donor age, sex, ethnicity and CMV serostatus were compiled alongside the repertoire data. HLA typing covered class I and class II loci at four-digit resolution. The T cell repertoires of under 750 subjects were profiled by immunosequencing and related to cytomegalovirus serostatus. Overall study results and their limits: A cluster of highly shared sequence variants was judged likely to represent a technical artifact of the sequencing pipeline. Because HLA typing was missing for some donors at each locus, association tests included only the typed subset. In an earlier analysis of fewer than 750 of the donors, most TCR beta V segments were observed in productive rearrangements about 87% or about 30% of the time, broadly matching IMGT annotations. For the cohort, immune exposure information was limited to CMV serostatus. When HLA alleles, especially DR and DQ, strongly co-occurred, TCR associations were difficult to assign to individual alleles. The study listed 150 to 200 TCR beta chains as associated with cytomegalovirus. A later genetic analysis reported fewer N-insertions in productive TCRs among donors in an Asian-associated ancestry cluster than the roughly 620-donor mean. Cytomegalovirus status was reported to be diagnosed by the classifier with high specificity and sensitivity in both the original and validation cohorts. A further reported finding was that TCR beta sequences accurately predicted the HLA-A and HLA-B alleles for most subjects in the first cohort. According to a later analysis, parvovirus B19, influenza, CMV and Epstein-Barr virus appeared linked to several top co-occurrence clusters. Because counts were too low, seventeen rarely observed V segments, including chromosome 9 orphons, were left out of the earlier analysis of 587 of the donors. A later analysis associated around 16,000 TCR beta sequences with specific HLA alleles at a false discovery rate of 0.05. Sequencing depth was assumed to be roughly uniform across donors in the presence/absence analyses, though that assumption may not hold. In a later analysis, HLA-associated TCR beta chains showed more clonal expansion and lower generation probabilities than non-associated chains that were equally common. The cohort was sequenced for TCR beta chains only, and without alpha or paired-chain data the features that could be detected were limited. While some public TCRs were present in many individuals, most TCR sequences turned up only very rarely across donors. According to a later analysis, TCR association rates differed among HLA loci, with DRB1 alleles showing the most associated TCRs and HLA-C alleles showing the fewest. An association between a missense DCLRE1C variant and V-gene and J-gene trimming of TCR beta chains was found in a later genetic analysis and replicated in an independent cohort. In vitro tests confirmed that three of the cytomegalovirus-associated TCR beta chains recognize cytomegalovirus antigens. Correlated functional status among segregating V segments might reflect linkage disequilibrium, but an unknown experimental factor could not be ruled out. It was suggested by the authors that the approach could potentially be generalized to other disease states and immunological phenotypes. Most CMV-associated TCR beta chains appeared to be HLA-restricted in a later analysis, and the HLA associations seemed to be driven largely by CMV exposure.

The cohort comprised several hundred healthy bone marrow donors. Cohort members were all nominally healthy when sampled, although unrecorded immune exposures were likely present. The donor tested CMV seronegative, placing the donor among the 350 or so seronegative members of the cohort. Each donor provided a peripheral blood sample, and peripheral blood mononuclear cells were used for TCR beta sequencing. Genomic DNA was extracted from the blood cell samples with the Qiagen DNeasy Blood Extraction Kit. Note on this clone: The antigen this receptor binds is unknown. One end of the junction fails to match germline, which may point to a read error.

The protocol used for the library was the immunoSEQ multiplex PCR assay. The multiplex PCR relied on a mix of 60 forward primers for TCR Vbeta segments and 13 reverse primers for TCR Jbeta segments. Amplification of the CDR3 region of rearranged TCR beta genes was performed with a multiplex PCR assay on genomic DNA. Amplified TCR beta libraries were sequenced as 87-base-pair reads on the Illumina HiSeq System. The authors processed their data as follows. A later analysis counted about 80 million unique TCR beta chains across the 690 or so repertoires, and around 9.9 million of these chains were shared by at least two donors. A nearest-neighbor algorithm error-corrected the raw reads and collapsed the reads into unique sequences, merging closely related sequences to remove PCR and sequencing errors. Alignment of CDR3 sequences to IMGT reference sequences was used to assign V, D and J gene segments. For a sequence to be retained, a match of at least six nucleotides was required to both a V gene segment and a J gene segment. A rearrangement counted as productive if the CDR3 had no stop codons and remained in frame with V and J, and every other rearrangement counted as non-productive. CDR3 was defined according to IMGT convention as the region running from the second conserved V-encoded cysteine to the conserved J-encoded phenylalanine. The earlier analysis of fewer than 750 of the donors excluded sequences that lacked an unambiguous match to a single V gene segment. In an earlier analysis of a few hundred of the donors, a V segment was called functional when productive rearrangements were above 56.7%, and segregating when the standard deviation between donors exceeded 5%. A statistical classification framework was built to diagnose cytomegalovirus status from the catalog of TCR beta chain sequences. V and J gene assignment, in a later analysis, came from comparing TCR nucleotide sequences with IMGT/GENE-DB human TR gene sequences. In a later analysis, CDR3 sequences and most-parsimonious VDJ recombination scenarios were assigned using the TCRdist pipeline. A later analysis defined each TCR beta chain by its CDR3 amino acid sequence plus V-gene family, and excluded reads lacking a unique V-gene family. In a later analysis, a few hundred highly shared, low-generation-probability nucleotide sequences were removed to address suspected cross-contamination and a sequencing artifact. In a later analysis, a clonal expansion index was calculated for each public chain from normalized within-repertoire ranks of inferred template counts. In a later analysis, generation probabilities were computed with a VDJ recombination model fitted to out-of-frame rearrangements, and the resulting probabilities were checked against IGoR. A later analysis scored TCR-TCR, TCR-HLA and TCR-CMV co-occurrence with hypergeometric tests, applying a repertoire-size bias correction to TCR pairs. To estimate false discovery rates, a later analysis permuted the HLA or CMV assignments 20 times. In a later analysis, co-occurring TCRs were grouped with DBSCAN, and TCRdist sequence similarity was added when clustering was performed within HLA-allele-positive subsets. For co-occurrence clustering, repertoires with fewer than 30,000 or more than 120,000 public chains were excluded, along with a handful of repertoires with anomalous nucleotide sharing. TCRdb stores this immuneACCESS table with in-frame sequences only. Part of the clones is absent; in the studies checked, under half of the shortfall reflects unresolved V genes, and no reason is known for the rest. D and trimming come from the DNA, and the V and J calls and clone size come from that table. The sample has about 200,000 clones on record, around 77% of them singletons. The ten biggest clones cover just under 3% of the sample.

The sequencing sample was made of PBMCs. The receptor was derived from a woman in her 30s in good health and CMV-seronegative.

CDR3 region: CSSSLARQGSTEAFF. The nucleotide sequence reads TGTTCCAGCAGCTTAGCGCGACAGGGGAGTACTGAAGCTTTCTTT. This receptor chain uses TRBV7-9 and TRBJ1-1, with 8 bases matching TRBD1. CDR1 and CDR2, per the germline V gene (reference sequence), are SEHNR and FQNEAQ. Inclusive of the bounding cysteine and phenylalanine, the CDR3 is 15 residues long. This entry keeps only the CDR3 DNA: 45 bases, framed from base 1.